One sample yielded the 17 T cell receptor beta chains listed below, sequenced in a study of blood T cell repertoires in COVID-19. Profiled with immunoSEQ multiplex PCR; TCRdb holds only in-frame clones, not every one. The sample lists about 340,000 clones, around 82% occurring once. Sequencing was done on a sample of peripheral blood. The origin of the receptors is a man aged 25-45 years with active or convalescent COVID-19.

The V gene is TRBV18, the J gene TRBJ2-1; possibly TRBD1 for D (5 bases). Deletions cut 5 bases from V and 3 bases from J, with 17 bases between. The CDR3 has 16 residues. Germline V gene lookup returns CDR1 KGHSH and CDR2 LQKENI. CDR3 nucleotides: TGTGCCAGCTCAAGGGTGTTAGGGGCATTCTACAATGAGCAGTTCTTC. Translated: CASSRVLGAFYNEQFF.

For the CDR3, the DNA is TGTGCCAGTAGCCCAGGAGGGGGCAGAGATAATGAAAAACTGTTTTTT. Its translation: CASSPGGGRDNEKLFF. This chain connects TRBV19 to TRBJ1-4; the match to TRBD1 covers 7 bases. Germline assignment: CDR1 LNHDA and CDR2 SQIVND (reference sequence). CDR3 length: 16 amino acids. V dropped 6 bases and J dropped 4; count of bases not matched to a gene: 11. The variable domain in full, with the rest retrieved from reference TRBV19 and TRBJ1-4, is DGGITQSPKYLFRKEGQNVTLSCEQNLNHDAMYWYRQDPGQGLRLIYYSQIVNDFQKGDIAEGYSVSREKKESFPLTVTSAQKNPTAFYLCASSPGGGRDNEKLFFGSGTQLSVL.

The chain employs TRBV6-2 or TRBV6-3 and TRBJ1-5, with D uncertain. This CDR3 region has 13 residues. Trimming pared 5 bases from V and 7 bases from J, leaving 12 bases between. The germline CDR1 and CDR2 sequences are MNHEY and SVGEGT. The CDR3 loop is CASSPSGYQPQHF. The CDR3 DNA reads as TGTGCCAGCAGTCCCTCGGGGTACCAGCCCCAGCATTTT.

DNA for the CDR3: TGCGCCAGCAGTTTCCGACAGGGGGCATCCTATGGCTACACCTTC. This encodes CASSFRQGASYGYTF. The chain uses TRBV4-1 and TRBJ1-2, with TRBD1 matching 10 bases. The germline gives CDR1 MGHRA, CDR2 YSYEKL. CDR3 size: 15 residues. The junction had 8 bases not matched to a gene; V was cut back by 6 bases and J by 4 bases.

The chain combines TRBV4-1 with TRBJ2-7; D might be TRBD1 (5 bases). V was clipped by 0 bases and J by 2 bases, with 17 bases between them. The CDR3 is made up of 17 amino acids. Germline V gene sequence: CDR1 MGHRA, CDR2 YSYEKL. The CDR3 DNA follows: TGCGCCAGCAGCCAAGAATCTGGGGCCGCAAGGGCCTACGAGCAGTACTTC. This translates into CASSQESGAARAYEQYF.

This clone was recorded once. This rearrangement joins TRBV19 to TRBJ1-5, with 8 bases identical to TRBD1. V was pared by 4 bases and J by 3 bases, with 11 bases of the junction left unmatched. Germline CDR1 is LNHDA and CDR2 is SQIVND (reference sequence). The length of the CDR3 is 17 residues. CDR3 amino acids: CASSTDRQGFDNQPQHF. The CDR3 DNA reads TGTGCCAGTAGTACCGATCGACAGGGGTTTGACAATCAGCCCCAGCATTTT.

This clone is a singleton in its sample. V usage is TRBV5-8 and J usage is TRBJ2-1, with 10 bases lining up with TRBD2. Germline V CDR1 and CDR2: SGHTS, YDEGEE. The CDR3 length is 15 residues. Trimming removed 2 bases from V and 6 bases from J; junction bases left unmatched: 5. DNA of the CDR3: TGTGCCAGCAGCTTCGGTACTAGCGGGATCAATGAGCAGTTCTTC. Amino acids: CASSFGTSGINEQFF.

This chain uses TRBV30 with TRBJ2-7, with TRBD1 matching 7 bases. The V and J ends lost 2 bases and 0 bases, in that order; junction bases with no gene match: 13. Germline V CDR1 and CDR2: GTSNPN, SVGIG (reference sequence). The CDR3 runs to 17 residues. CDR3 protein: CAWSPRDRWGSSYEQYF. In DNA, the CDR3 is TGTGCCTGGAGTCCCCGGGACAGATGGGGGAGCTCCTACGAGCAGTACTTC.

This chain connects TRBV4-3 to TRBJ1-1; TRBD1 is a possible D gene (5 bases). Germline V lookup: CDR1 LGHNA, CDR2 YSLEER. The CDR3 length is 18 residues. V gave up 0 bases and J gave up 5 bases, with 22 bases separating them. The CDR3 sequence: CASSQDREGPHEHTEAFF. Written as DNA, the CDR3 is TGCGCCAGCAGCCAAGATCGGGAGGGGCCCCACGAACATACTGAAGCTTTCTTT.

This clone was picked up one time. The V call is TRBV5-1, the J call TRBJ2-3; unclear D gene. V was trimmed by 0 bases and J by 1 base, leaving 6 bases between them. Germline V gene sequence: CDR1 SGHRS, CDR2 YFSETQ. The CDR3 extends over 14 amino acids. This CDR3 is CASSLAPGTDTQYF. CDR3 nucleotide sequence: TGCGCCAGCAGCTTGGCCCCAGGCACAGATACGCAGTATTTT. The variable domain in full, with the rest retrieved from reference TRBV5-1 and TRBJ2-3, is KAGVTQTPRYLIKTRGQQVTLSCSPISGHRSVSWYQQTPGQGLQFLFEYFSETQRNKGNFPGRFSGRQFSNSRSEMNVSTLELGDSALYLCASSLAPGTDTQYFGPGTRLTVL.

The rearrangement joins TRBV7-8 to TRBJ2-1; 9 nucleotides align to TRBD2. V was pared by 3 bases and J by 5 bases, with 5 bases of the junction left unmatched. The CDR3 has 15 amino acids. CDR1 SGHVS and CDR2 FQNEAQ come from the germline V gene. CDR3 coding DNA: TGTGCCAGCAGCTTGGGCGGGGGGGCCCACAATGAGCAGTTCTTC. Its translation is CASSLGGGAHNEQFF.

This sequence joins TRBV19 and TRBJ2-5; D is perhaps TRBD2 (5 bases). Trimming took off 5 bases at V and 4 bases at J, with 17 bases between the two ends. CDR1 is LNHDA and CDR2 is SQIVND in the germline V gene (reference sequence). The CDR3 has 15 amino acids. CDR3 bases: TGTGCCAGTAGTGAATCCCTGCTAGCCCCAGAGACCCAGTACTTC. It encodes CASSESLLAPETQYF.

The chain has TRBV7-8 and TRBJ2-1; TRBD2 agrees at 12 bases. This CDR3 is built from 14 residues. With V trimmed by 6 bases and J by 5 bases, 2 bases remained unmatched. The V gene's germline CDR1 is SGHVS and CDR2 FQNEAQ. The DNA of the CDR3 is TGTGCCAGCAGTAGGACTAGCGGGAACAATGAGCAGTTCTTC. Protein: CASSRTSGNNEQFF.

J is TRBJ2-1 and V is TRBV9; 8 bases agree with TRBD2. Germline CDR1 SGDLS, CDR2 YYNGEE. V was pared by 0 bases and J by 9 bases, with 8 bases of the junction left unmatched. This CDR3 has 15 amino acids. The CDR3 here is CASSVASGGPSEQFF. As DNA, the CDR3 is TGTGCCAGCAGCGTAGCCAGCGGGGGTCCCAGTGAGCAGTTCTTC.

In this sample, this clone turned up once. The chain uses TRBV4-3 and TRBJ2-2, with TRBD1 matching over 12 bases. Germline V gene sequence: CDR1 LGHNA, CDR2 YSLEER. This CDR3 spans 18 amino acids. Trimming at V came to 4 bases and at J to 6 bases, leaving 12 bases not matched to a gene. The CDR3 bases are TGCGCCAGCAGCCTTCTCAAGTGGGGACAGGGGGCCGCCGGGGAGCTGTTTTTT. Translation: CASSLLKWGQGAAGELFF.

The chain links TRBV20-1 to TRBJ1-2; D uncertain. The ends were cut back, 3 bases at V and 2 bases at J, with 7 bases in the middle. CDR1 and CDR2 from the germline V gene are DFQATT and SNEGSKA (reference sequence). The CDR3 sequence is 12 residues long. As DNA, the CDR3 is TGCAGTGCTAGTTCCGCGAACTATGGCTACACCTTC. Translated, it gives CSASSANYGYTF.

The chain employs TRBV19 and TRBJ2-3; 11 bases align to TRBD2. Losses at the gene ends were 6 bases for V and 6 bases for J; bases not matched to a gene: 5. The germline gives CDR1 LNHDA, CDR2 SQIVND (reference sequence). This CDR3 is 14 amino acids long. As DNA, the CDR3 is TGTGCCAGTAGAACTAGCGGGAGAGGCGATACGCAGTATTTT. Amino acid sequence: CASRTSGRGDTQYF.